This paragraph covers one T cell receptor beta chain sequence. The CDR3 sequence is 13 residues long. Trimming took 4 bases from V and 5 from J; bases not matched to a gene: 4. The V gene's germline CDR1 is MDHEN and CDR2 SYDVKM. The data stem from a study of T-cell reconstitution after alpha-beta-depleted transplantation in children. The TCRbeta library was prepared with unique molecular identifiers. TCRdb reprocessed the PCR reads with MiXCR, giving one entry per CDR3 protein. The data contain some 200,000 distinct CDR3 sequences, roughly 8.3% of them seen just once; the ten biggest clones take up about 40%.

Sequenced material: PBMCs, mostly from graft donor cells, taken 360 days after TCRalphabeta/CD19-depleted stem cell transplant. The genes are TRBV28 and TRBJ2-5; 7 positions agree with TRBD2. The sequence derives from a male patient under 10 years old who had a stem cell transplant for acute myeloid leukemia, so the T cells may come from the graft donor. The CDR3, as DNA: TGTGCCAGCAGTTGGGGAGGGGAGGAGACCCAGTACTTC. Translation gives CASSWGGEETQYF.